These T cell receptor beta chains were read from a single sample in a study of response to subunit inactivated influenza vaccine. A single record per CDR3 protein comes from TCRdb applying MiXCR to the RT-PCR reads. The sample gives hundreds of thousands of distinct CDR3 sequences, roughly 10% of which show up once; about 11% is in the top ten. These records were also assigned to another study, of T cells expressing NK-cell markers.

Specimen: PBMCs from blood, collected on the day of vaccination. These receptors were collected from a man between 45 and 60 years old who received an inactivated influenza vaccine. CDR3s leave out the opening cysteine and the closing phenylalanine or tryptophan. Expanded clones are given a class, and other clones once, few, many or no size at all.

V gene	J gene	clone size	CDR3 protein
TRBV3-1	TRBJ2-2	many	ASSQTLGELF
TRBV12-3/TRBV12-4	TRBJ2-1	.	ASSQDRTPNEQF
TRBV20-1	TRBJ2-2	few	SARDGGVTGELF
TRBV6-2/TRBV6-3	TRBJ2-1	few	ASSYSRTGGDEQF
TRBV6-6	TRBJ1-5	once	ASRVGDQPQH
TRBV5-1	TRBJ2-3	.	ASSPRTSGSGGRDTQY
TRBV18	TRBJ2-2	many	ASSRGHLNTGELF
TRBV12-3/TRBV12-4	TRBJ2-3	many	ASGSGRAPSADTQY
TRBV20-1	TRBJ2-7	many	SAGQGAHYEQY
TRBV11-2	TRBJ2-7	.	ASSLTGTSGGKYEQY
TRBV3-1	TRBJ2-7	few	ASSQGGRAFYEQY
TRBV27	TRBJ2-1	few	ASSLLQGGNEQF
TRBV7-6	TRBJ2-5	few	ASSSHGLNQETQY
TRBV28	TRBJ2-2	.	ASYGTGSGGELF
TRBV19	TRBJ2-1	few	ASSKELASYNEQF
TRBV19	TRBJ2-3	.	ASSAQGITDTQY
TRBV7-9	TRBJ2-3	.	ASSKATSRGLGTQY
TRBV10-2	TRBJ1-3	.	ASSEGGRLGNTIY
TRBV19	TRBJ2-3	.	ATSPVSTDTQY
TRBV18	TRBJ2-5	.	ASSRGQGASFETQY
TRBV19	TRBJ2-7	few	ATGTSGLTYEQY
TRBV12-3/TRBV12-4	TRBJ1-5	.	ASSLEAGYQPQH
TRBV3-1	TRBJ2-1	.	ASSQEALAGFGNEQF
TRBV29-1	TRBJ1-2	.	SVVVANYGYT
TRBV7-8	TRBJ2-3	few	ASSYSDRGGSDTQY
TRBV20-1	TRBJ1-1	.	SATGTGNTEAF
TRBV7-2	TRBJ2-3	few	ASSRASSTDTQY
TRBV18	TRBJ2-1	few	ASSPPRGATGSIPMGQF
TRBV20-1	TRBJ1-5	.	SARDYSGVQPQH
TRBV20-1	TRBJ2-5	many	SARELGLRETQY
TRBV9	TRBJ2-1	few	ASSVSGQSYNEQF
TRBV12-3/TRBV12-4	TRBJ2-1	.	ASSRGPPYNEQF
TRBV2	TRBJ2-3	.	ASSAPITQY
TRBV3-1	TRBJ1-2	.	ASSHPNRGDYGYT
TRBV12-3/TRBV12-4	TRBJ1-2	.	ASSLEQGPWSGYT
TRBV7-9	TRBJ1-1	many	VIPGPRGTEAF
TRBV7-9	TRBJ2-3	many	ASRLRTDPDTQY
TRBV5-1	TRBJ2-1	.	ASRPIRSIPLF
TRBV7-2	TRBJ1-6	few	ASTSNWRTLH
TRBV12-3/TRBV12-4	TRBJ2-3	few	ASSFSYERGKSDTQY
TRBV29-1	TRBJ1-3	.	SVEVRTNTIY
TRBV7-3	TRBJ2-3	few	ASSRGLEGATDTQY